The clone carrying this T cell receptor (beta chain) was counted only a few times. Its antigen is still unknown. TCRdb's table, derived via immunoSEQ multiplex PCR, lists solely in-frame clones and lacks some. The sample lists millions of clones, roughly 96% seen once, with about 0.13% in the top ten. The source of the sample is a study of shared clonotypes between healthy human individuals. Overall study findings and caveats: Naive subsets, compared against memory subsets, generally had larger estimated richness values.

The CDR3 runs to 11 residues. The V end was cut by 2 bases, the J end by 3 bases, with 0 bases between. The germline V gene encodes CDR1 SGHTS and CDR2 YDEGEE. V gene TRBV5-8 combines with J gene TRBJ2-1; D unresolved. The sample was naive CD4+ T cells sorted from blood. Subset defined: CD45RA+ positively selected. The receptor comes from a young man in good health. In DNA form, the CDR3 reads TGTGCCAGCAGCTTCTACAATGAGCAGTTCTTC. Its translation: CASSFYNEQFF.